This T cell receptor (beta chain) was sequenced for a study of graft-versus-host responses after intestinal transplantation listed by TCRdb under 2021. Turning to the overall study: The transplants that recipients received were multivisceral, liver-intestinal, or isolated intestinal. Donor T cell macrochimerism was defined as a peak of at least 4% donor T cells among recipient peripheral blood mononuclear cells. Graft-versus-host and host-versus-graft alloreactive T cell clones were tracked in the graft, circulation and bone marrow after intestinal transplantation using bulk TCR-beta CDR3 sequencing. To identify alloreactive clones, pre-transplant mixed lymphocyte reaction products were sequenced and compared with unstimulated pre-transplant donor and recipient T cells. Every recipient was given anti-thymocyte globulin induction, followed by 2 to 4 years of maintenance tacrolimus and steroids. Rather than being sequenced by the commercial service, samples from a few later patients were sequenced in-house on an Illumina MiSeq and processed with MiXCR. The cohort enrolled 20 to 30 intestinal transplant recipients including one retransplant, and a few patients lacking pretransplant specimens were excluded.

Study-wide conclusions, independent of this receptor: GvH clones were found in recipient bone marrow, and some of the GvH clones appeared earlier in ileal mucosa or blood, which is consistent with an intestinal mucosal origin. The relatively low number and heterogeneity of intestinal transplant patients limited the conclusions. Patients with donor T cell macrochimerism had high GvH to HvG T cell clonal ratios in their allografts. Early after transplant, declines in HvG clones were associated with peak levels of circulating GvH clones.

Of note for this clone: The antigen this receptor binds is unknown. Base quality data are lacking; no much larger clone is found one base away.

Inclusive of the bounding cysteine and phenylalanine, the CDR3 is 15 residues long. The CDR3 DNA has 45 bases and is translated from base 1. Trimming accounts for 8 bases at V and 2 bases at J, while the number of junction bases matched to no gene is 5. The germline V gene provides CDR1 SNHLY and CDR2 FYNNEI. Blood samples were collected up to 4 times in the first month after transplant and then at least monthly when available. Libraries were constructed by the immunoSEQ multiplex PCR assay. For most patients, genomic DNA was subjected to high-throughput TCR-beta CDR3 sequencing by Adaptive Biotechnologies. As for how the authors treated the data: TCR sequencing data were retrieved from Adaptive's ImmunoSEQ software for 15 to 20 patients, whereas three other patients were processed with MiXCR and VDJtools. CDR3 nucleotide sequences shared between donor and recipient were removed because the origin of such sequences could not be assigned. To be classed as alloreactive, a clone needed at least 2-fold expansion over unstimulated cells and a minimum CFSE-low frequency of 0.002% (template counts) or 0.001% (read counts). Clones were considered mappable if detected in sequenced pre-transplant spleen, lymph node, or MLR CFSE-low populations of the donor or recipient. Cumulative frequency of alloreactive clones was calculated as a percentage of all sequences weighted by copy number. What TCRdb holds here is the immuneACCESS table cut down to in-frame rearrangements. Part of the clones is not present; checked against another copy, under half of the missing clones reflect an unresolved V gene, and the others are unexplained. V and J calls and clone size are copied from that table; D and trimming were computed from the DNA. The sample yields tens of thousands of clones; around 96% were counted once. Less than 0.85% of the sample rests with the top ten.

The chain is made from TRBV2 and TRBJ2-1, and 11 junction bases match TRBD2. This TCR was sampled from a human patient who received an intestinal transplant, so some T cells may come from the graft donor. This specimen was PBMCs, taken 16 days after intestinal transplant. The sequenced DNA: TGTGCCAGCCAGCTTAGCGGGAGGGCCTACAATGAGCAGTTCTTC. This yields the protein CASQLSGRAYNEQFF.